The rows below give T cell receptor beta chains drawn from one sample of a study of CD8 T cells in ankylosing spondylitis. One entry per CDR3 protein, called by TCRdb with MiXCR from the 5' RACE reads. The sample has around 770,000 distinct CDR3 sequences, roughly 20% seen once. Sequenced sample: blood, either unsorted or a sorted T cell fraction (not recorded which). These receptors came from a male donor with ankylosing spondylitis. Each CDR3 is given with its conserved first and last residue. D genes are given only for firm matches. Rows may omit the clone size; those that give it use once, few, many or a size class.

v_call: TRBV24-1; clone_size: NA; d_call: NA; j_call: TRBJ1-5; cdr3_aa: CATSNRDKYLISNQPQHF; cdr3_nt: TGTGCCACCAGCAACCGGGACAAATATCTAATTAGCAATCAGCCCCAGCATTTT
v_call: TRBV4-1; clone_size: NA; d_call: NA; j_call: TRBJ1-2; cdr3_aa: CASSQAPSNYGYTF; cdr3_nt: TGCGCCAGCAGCCAGGCACCCTCAAATTATGGCTACACCTTC
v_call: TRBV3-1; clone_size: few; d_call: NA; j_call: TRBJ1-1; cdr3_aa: CASSQSGTRSEAFF; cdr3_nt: TGTGCCAGCAGCCAATCCGGGACACGGTCAGAAGCTTTCTTT
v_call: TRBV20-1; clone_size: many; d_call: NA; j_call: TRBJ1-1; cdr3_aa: CSARVQVTEAFF; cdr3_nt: TGCAGTGCTAGAGTACAGGTCACTGAAGCTTTCTTT
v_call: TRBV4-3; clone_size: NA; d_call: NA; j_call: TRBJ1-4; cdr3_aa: CASSQDQGEKLFF; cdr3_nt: TGCGCCAGCAGCCAAGATCAAGGTGAAAAACTGTTTTTT
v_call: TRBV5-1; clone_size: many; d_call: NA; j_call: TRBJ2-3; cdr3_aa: CASSLDGTDTQYF; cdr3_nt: TGCGCCAGCAGCTTGGATGGCACAGATACGCAGTATTTT
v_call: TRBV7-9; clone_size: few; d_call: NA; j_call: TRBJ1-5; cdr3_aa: CASSLPRQAGQPQHF; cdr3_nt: TGTGCCAGCAGCTTACCTAGACAGGCGGGTCAGCCCCAGCATTTT
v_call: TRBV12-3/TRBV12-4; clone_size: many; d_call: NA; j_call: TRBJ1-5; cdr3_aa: CASRVGTVNQPQHF; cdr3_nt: TGTGCCAGCAGGGTAGGGACGGTTAATCAGCCCCAGCATTTT
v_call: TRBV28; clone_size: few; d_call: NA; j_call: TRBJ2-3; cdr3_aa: CASSLPRPKHTQYF; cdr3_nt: TGTGCCAGCAGTTTACCCAGGCCGAAACATACGCAGTATTTT
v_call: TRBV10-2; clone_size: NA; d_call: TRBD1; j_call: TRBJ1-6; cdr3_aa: CASRLTGSSPLHF; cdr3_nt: TGCGCCAGCAGACTGACAGGGAGTTCACCCCTCCACTTT